This T cell receptor beta chain was retrieved from a study of control samples from healthy donors and cancer patients. This table comes from immunoSEQ multiplex PCR, and its TCRdb copy is limited to in-frame clones, with some not included. Of 75,000 to 95,000 clones listed, about four fifths were seen once; the top ten hold roughly 39%. Trimming pared 6 bases from V and 6 bases from J, leaving 14 bases between. Germline V lookup: CDR1 MRHNA, CDR2 SNTAGT. The CDR3 contains 14 residues. The J gene is TRBJ2-2, the V gene TRBV6-4; D is perhaps TRBD2 (5 bases). The receptor was isolated from a man in his 70s with lung cancer. Sequenced: PBMCs. CDR3 bases: TGTGCCAGCAGGACCACTAGTTATGCCGGGGAGCTGTTTTTT. Residues: CASRTTSYAGELFF.